This T cell receptor beta chain comes out of a study of blood T cell repertoires in COVID-19. Study-wide background: Both acute and convalescent COVID-19 samples were obtained from the United States, Italy and Spain.

Authors' analysis steps: The assay estimated nucleated cells by amplifying reference gene primers. Produced via immunoSEQ multiplex PCR; TCRdb's table is partial and in-frame only. From that table come the V and J calls and clone size; the DNA was used to work out D and trimming. The table has under 200,000 clones, about 74% seen once; the top ten hold about 3%. In germline, CDR1 is KGHDR, CDR2 SFDVKD. CDR3 length: 16 amino acids. V dropped 4 bases and J dropped 3; count of bases not matched to a gene: 9. Sequenced input: peripheral blood. The J gene is TRBJ2-3, the V gene TRBV24-1, with 7 bases matching TRBD1. This receptor was obtained from a woman older than 75 with acute or convalescent COVID-19. The DNA of the CDR3 is TGTGCCACCAGTGACTCGTTGGGACAGACTACAGATACGCAGTATTTT. Translating it yields CATSDSLGQTTDTQYF.